The source of this TCR beta chain is a study of shared clonotypes between healthy human individuals. The wider study: Each donor had three CD4 naive, three CD4 memory, two CD8 naive and one CD8 memory plate.

Regarding this clone: Its antigen is as yet unknown.

Study results and caveats: Larger estimated richness was generally seen in naive subsets than in memory subsets.

There are 15 residues in the CDR3. The V end lost 6 bases, the J end lost 2 bases, and 14 bases lay between the germline ends. The germline CDR1 and CDR2 sequences are LNHDA and SQIVND (reference sequence). In the authors' methods: ImmunoSEQ supplied junction-only sequences lacking quality scores, so filtering was different. Generated by immunoSEQ multiplex PCR, the TCRdb table keeps only in-frame clones and is missing some. The V and J calls and clone size come from that table; D and trimming were worked out from the DNA. Of about a million clones detected, approximately 72% appear once; the ten largest clones hold approximately 1.3%. Naive CD4+ cells were CD45RA-selected; the remaining cells were memory.

This TCR was sampled from a man between 18 and 29 years old in good health. The sequencing sample was made of memory CD4+ T cells sorted from blood. Subset: CD45RA-negative fraction. The chain is built from TRBV19 and TRBJ2-1, with D perhaps matching TRBD2 (6 bases). The CDR3 reads CASRGLGGPYNEQFF. CDR3 in DNA: TGTGCCAGTAGGGGGCTGGGGGGTCCCTACAATGAGCAGTTCTTC.